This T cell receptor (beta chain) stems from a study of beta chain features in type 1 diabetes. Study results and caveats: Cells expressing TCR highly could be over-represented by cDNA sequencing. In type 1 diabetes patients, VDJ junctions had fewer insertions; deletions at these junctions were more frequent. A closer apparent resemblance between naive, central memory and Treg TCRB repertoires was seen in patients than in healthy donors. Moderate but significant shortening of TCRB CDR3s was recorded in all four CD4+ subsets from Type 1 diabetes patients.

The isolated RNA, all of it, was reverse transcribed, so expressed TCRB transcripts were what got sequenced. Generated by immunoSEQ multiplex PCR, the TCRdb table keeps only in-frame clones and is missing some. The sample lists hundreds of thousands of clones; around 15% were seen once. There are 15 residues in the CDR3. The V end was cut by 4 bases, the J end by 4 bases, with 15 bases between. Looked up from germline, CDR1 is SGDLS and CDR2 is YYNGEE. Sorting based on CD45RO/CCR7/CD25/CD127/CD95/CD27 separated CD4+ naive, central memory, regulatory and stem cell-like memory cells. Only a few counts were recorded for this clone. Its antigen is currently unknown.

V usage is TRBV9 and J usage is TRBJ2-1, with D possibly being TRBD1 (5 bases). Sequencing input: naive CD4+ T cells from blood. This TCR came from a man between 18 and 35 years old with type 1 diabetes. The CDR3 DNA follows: TGTGCCAGCAGCCCCAACGGGCAGGGTTACAATGAGCAGTTCTTC. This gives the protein CASSPNGQGYNEQFF.